A selection of T cell receptor beta chains follows, all from one sample in a study of cytomegalovirus exposure and HLA in healthy donors. Produced via immunoSEQ multiplex PCR; TCRdb's table is partial and in-frame only. Of nearly 70,000 clones listed, under 85% are singletons. Sample: PBMCs. The receptors originated from a woman aged 55-70 years in good health and CMV-seropositive. Each CDR3 is given with its conserved first and last residue. A D gene is named only where the DNA matches it firmly. Size tells how often a clone was seen (once, few, many) or the class of an expanded clone, and some rows leave it out.

abundance	v_gene	j_gene	len	d_gene	CDR3aa	CDR3nt
-	TRBV5-1	TRBJ2-2	16	TRBD2	CASSLGSGRSAGELFF	TGCGCCAGCAGCTTGGGGAGCGGGAGGTCTGCCGGGGAGCTGTTTTTT
-	TRBV27	TRBJ1-5	16	TRBD1	CASSATGGISNQPQHF	TGTGCCAGCAGTGCGACAGGGGGGATAAGCAATCAGCCCCAGCATTTT
-	TRBV6-5	TRBJ2-2	15	-	CASSYGRGPLGQLFF	TGTGCCAGCAGTTACGGCCGGGGTCCACTCGGCCAGCTGTTTTTT
-	TRBV5-4	TRBJ2-1	14	TRBD1	CASSRPTGPNEQFF	TGTGCCAGCAGCCGACCGACAGGGCCGAATGAGCAGTTCTTC
-	TRBV5-1	TRBJ2-3	17	TRBD2	CASSLGPSGVVADTQYF	TGCGCCAGCAGCTTGGGCCCTAGCGGGGTTGTGGCAGATACGCAGTATTTT
-	TRBV19	TRBJ1-2	16	-	CASSATYHRANYGYTF	TGTGCCAGTAGTGCCACTTACCACAGGGCCAACTATGGCTACACCTTC
few	TRBV2	TRBJ1-1	13	-	CASKTDGETEAFF	TGTGCCAGCAAGACGGATGGGGAGACTGAAGCTTTCTTT
few	TRBV6-5	TRBJ2-3	14	TRBD2	CASSRGTRGDTQYF	TGTGCCAGCAGTCGCGGGACTAGAGGAGATACGCAGTATTTT
-	TRBV9	TRBJ2-3	15	-	CASSVGHGSGDTQYF	TGTGCCAGCAGCGTAGGGCACGGGTCCGGAGATACGCAGTATTTT
-	TRBV6-1	TRBJ1-5	15	-	CASSPERNSNQPQHF	TGTGCCAGCAGCCCCGAGCGGAATAGCAATCAGCCCCAGCATTTT
few	TRBV6-6	TRBJ1-4	16	-	CASSSDDRATNEKLFF	TGTGCCAGCAGTTCTGATGACAGAGCAACTAATGAAAAACTGTTTTTT
few	TRBV5-5	TRBJ1-1	14	-	CASSLAQGNTEAFF	TGTGCCAGCAGCTTGGCCCAGGGAAACACTGAAGCTTTCTTT
-	TRBV28	TRBJ2-1	15	TRBD2	CASRRGGGIYNEQFF	TGTGCCAGCAGGCGGGGGGGAGGGATATACAATGAGCAGTTCTTC
-	TRBV9	TRBJ1-2	13	-	CASSVDGGGGYTF	TGTGCCAGCAGCGTAGACGGGGGAGGCGGCTACACCTTC
once	TRBV13	TRBJ2-4	17	TRBD1	CASSLGWDRATKNIQYF	TGTGCCAGCAGCTTAGGTTGGGACAGGGCCACCAAAAACATTCAGTACTTC
-	TRBV5-6	TRBJ1-2	11	-	CASRGNYGYTF	TGTGCCAGCAGGGGCAACTATGGCTACACCTTC
-	TRBV7-9	TRBJ2-5	14	-	CASRPGAYQETQYF	TGTGCCAGCAGACCTGGGGCCTACCAAGAGACCCAGTACTTC
-	TRBV9	TRBJ2-5	15	-	CASSVSPGQKETQYF	TGTGCCAGCAGCGTGTCCCCGGGACAAAAAGAGACCCAGTACTTC
-	TRBV6-6	TRBJ1-6	12	TRBD1	CASTTGDSPLHF	TGTGCCAGCACTACAGGGGACTCACCCCTCCACTTT
few	TRBV6-5	TRBJ2-7	14	-	CASSSESGSYEQYF	TGTGCCAGCAGTAGTGAATCGGGGTCCTACGAGCAGTACTTC
-	TRBV5-1	TRBJ1-1	14	-	CASSLNGMNTEAFF	TGCGCCAGCAGCTTAAACGGGATGAACACTGAAGCTTTCTTT
few	TRBV10-3	TRBJ2-2	16	TRBD1	CAISDRGQGASGELFF	TGTGCCATCAGTGATAGAGGACAGGGGGCATCCGGGGAGCTGTTTTTT